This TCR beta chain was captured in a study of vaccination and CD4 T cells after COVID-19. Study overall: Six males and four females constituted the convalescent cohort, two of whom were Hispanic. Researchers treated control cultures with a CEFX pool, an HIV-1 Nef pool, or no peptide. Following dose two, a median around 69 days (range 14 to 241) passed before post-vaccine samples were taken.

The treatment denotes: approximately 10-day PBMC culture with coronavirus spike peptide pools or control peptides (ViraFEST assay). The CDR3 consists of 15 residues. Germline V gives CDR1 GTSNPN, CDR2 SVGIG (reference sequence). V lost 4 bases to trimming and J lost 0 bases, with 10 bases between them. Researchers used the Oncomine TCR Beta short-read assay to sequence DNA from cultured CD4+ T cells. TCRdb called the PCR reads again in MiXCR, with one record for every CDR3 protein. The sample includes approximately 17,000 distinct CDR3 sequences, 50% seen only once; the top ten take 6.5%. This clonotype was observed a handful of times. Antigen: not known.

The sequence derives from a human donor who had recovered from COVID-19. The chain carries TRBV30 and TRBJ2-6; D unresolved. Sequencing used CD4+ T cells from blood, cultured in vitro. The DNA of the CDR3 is TGTGCCTGGAAACCTGGAGCCTCTGGGGCCAACGTCCTGACTTTC. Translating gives CAWKPGASGANVLTF.